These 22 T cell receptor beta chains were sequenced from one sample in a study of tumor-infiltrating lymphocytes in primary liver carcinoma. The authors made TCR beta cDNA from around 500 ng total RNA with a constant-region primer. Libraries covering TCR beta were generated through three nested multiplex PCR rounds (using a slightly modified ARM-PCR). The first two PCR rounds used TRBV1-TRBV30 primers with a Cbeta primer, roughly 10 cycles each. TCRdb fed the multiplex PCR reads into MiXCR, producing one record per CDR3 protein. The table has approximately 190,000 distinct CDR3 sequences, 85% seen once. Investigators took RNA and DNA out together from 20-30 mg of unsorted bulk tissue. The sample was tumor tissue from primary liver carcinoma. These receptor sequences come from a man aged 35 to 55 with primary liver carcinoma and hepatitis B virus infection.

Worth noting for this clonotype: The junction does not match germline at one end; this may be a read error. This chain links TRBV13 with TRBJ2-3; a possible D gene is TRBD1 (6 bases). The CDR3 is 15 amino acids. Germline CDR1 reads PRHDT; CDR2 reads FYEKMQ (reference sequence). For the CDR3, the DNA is TGTGCCAGCAGCCCTGGGACAAGGAGCATAGATACGCAGTATTTT. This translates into CASSPGTRSIDTQYF.

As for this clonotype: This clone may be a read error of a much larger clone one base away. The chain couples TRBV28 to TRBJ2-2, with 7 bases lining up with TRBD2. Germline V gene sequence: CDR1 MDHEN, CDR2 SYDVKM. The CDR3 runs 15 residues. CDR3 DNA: TGTGTCAGCAGTAGGCGGGAGCCTGGAACCGGGGAGCTGTTTTTT. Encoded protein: CVSSRREPGTGELFF. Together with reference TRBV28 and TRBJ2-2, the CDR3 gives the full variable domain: DVKVTQSSRYLVKRTGEKVFLECVQDMDHENMFWYRQDPGLGLRLIYFSYDVKMKEKGDIPEGYSVSREKKERFSLILESASTNQTSMYLCVSSRREPGTGELFFGEGSRLTVL.

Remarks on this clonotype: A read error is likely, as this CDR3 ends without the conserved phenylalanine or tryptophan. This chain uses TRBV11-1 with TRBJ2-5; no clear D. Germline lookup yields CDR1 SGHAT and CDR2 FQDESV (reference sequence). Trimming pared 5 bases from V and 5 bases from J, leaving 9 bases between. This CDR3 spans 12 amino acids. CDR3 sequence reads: CASSQMGETQYY. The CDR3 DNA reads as TGTGCCAGCAGCCAGATGGGGGAGACCCAGTACTAC.

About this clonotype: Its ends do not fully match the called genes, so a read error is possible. CDR3 protein: CASSPGCYEQYF. Here the CDR3 DNA reads TGTGCCAGCAGTCCCGGATGCTACGAGCAGTATTTC. V usage is TRBV11-2 and J usage is TRBJ2-7; D not certain. The germline gives CDR1 SGHAT, CDR2 FQNNGV. The CDR3 spans 12 residues. Full variable domain (missing parts from reference TRBV11-2 and TRBJ2-7): EAGVAQSPRYKIIEKRQSVAFWCNPISGHATLYWYQQILGQGPKLLIQFQNNGVVDDSQLPKDRFSAERLKGVDSTLKIQPAKLEDSAVYLCASSPGCYEQYFGPGTRLTVT.

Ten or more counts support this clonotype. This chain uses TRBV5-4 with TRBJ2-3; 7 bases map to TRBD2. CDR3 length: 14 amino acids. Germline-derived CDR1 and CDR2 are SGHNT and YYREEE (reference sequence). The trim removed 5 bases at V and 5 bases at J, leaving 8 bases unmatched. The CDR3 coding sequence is TGTGCCAGCAGTCGGGGGACTATCGGAGATACGCAGTATTTT. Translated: CASSRGTIGDTQYF.

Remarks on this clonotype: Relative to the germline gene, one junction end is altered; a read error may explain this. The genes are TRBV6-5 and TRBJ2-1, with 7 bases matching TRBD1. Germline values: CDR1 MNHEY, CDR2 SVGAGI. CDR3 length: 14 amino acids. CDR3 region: CASSLQGSCNEHFF. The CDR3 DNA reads TGTGCCAGCAGTCTACAGGGGTCCTGCAATGAGCATTTCTTT.

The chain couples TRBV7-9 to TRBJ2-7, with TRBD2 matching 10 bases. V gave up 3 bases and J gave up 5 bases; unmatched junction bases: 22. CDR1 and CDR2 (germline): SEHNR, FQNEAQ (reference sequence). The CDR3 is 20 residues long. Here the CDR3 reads CASSFLKLAGKKIVSDEQYF. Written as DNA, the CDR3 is TGTGCCAGCAGCTTTCTTAAACTAGCGGGGAAGAAAATTGTCAGTGACGAGCAGTACTTC.

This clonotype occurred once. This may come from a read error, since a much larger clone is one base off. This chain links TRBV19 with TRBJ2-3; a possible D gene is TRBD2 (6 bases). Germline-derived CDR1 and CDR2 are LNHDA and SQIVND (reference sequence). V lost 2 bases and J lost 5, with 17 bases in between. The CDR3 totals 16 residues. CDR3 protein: CASSIIAEGAQDTQYF. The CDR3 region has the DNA TGTGCCAGTAGTATAATAGCGGAAGGCGCACAAGATACGCAGTATTTT.

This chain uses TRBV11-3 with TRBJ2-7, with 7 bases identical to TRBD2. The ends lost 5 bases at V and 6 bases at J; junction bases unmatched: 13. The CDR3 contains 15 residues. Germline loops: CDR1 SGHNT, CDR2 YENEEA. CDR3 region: CASSVQSRGGREQYF. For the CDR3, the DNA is TGTGCCAGCAGCGTTCAATCGAGGGGAGGGCGCGAGCAGTACTTC.

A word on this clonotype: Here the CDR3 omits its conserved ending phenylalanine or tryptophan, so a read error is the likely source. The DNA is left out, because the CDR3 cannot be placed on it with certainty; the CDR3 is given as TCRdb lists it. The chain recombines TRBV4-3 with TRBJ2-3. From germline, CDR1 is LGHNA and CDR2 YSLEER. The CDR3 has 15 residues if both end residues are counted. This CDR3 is CASSQDLNTPDTEYS.

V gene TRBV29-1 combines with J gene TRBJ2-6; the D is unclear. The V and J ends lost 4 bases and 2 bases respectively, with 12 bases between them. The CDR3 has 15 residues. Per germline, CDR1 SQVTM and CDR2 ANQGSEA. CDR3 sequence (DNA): TGCAGCGTTGGTTGGGCAGACACTGGGGCCAACGTCCTGACTTTC. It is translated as CSVGWADTGANVLTF.

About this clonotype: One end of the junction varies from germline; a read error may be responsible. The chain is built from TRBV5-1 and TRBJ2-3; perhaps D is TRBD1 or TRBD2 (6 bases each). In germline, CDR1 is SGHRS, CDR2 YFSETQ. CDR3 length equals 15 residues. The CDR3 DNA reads TGCGCCATCAGCCCCGCCGGGAGCTGGACAGATACTCAGTATTTT. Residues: CAISPAGSWTDTQYF.

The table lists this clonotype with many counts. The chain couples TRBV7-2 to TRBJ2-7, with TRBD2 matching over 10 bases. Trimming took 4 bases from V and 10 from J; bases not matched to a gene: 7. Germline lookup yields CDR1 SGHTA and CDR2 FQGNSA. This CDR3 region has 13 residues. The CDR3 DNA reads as TGTGCCAGCAGCTCCACTACTAGCGGGGACCAGTACTTC. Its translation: CASSSTTSGDQYF.

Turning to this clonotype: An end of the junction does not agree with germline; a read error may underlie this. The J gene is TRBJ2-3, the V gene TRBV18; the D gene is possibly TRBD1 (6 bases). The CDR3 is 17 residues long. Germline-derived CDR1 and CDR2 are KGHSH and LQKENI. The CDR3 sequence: CASSPRGRPSGTDTQYF. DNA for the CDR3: TGTGCCAGCTCACCAAGGGGGAGACCCTCGGGTACAGATACGCAATATTTT.

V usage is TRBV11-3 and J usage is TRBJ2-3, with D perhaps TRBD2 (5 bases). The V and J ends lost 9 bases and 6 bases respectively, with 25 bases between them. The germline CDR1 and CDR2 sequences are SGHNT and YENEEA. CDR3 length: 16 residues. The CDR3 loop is CARGPGIQRTLDTQYF. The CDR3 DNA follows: TGTGCCAGGGGCCCGGGGATCCAGCGGACCTTGGATACGCAGTATTTT.

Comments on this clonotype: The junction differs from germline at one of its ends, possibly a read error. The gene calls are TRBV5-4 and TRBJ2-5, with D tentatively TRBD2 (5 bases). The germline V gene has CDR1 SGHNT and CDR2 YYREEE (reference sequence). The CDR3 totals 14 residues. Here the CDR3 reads CASSLVRGKESQYF. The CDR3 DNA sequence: TGTGCCAGCAGCTTGGTGAGAGGGAAAGAGAGCCAGTACTTC. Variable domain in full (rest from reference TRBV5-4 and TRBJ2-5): ETGVTQSPTHLIKTRGQQVTLRCSSQSGHNTVSWYQQALGQGPQFIFQYYREEENGRGNFPPRFSGLQFPNYSSELNVNALELDDSALYLCASSLVRGKESQYFGPGTRLLVL.

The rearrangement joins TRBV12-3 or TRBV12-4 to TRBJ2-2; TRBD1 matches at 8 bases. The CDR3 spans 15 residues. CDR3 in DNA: TGTGAGAGCAGGGGGGCAGGGGGCATCCCCGGGGAGCTGTTTTTT. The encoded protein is CESRGAGGIPGELFF.

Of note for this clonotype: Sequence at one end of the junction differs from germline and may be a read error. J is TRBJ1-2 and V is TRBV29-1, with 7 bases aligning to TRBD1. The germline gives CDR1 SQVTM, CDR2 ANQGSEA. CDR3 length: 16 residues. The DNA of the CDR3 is TGCAGCGTTGAAAAAAGTCAGGGGGAGAGGGACTATGACTACAGCTTC. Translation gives CSVEKSQGERDYDYSF.

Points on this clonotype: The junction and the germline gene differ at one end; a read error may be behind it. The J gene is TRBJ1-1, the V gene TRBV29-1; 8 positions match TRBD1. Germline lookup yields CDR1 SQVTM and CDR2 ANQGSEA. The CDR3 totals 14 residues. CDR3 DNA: TGCAGCCTTGAAGAATGGACAGGGAGGACTGAAACTTTCTTT. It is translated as CSLEEWTGRTETFF.

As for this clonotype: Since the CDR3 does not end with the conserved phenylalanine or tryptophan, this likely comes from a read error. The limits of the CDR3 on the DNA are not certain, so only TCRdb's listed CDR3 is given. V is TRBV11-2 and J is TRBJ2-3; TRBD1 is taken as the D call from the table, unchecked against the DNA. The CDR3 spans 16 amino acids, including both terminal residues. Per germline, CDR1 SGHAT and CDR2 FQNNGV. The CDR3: CASSRRSTGNTDTQCS.

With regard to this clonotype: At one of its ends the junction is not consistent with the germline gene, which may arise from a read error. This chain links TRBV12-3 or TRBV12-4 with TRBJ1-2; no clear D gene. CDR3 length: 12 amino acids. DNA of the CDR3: TGTGCCAGTAGTTTATCAGGAACTGGCTACACCTTC. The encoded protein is CASSLSGTGYTF.

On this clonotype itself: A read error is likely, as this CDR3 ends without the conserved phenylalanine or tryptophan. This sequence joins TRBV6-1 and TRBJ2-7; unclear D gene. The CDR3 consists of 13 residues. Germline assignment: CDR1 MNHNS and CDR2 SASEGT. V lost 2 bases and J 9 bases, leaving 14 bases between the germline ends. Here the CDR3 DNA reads TGTGCCAGCAGTGAAACTTACGACCTAGGGCAGTACTCC. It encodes CASSETYDLGQYS.